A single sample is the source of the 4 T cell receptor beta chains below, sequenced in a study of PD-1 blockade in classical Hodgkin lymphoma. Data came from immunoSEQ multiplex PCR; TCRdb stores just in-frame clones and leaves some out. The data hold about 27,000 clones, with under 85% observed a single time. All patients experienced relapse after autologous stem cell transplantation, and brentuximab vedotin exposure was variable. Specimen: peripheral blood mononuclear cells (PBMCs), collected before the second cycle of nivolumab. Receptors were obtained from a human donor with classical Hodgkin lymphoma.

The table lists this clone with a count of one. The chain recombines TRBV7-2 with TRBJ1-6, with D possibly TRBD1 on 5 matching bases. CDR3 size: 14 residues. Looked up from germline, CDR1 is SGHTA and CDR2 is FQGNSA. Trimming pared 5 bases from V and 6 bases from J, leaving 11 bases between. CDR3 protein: CASSTGIPNSPLHF. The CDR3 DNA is TGTGCCAGCAGCACAGGTATACCTAATTCACCCCTCCACTTT.

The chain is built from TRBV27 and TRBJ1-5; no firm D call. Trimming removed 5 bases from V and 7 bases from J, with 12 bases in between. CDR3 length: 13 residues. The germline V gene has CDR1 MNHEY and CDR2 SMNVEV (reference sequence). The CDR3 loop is CASSLRRGQPQHF. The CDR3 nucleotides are TGTGCCAGCAGTCTCCGCCGGGGACAGCCCCAGCATTTT.

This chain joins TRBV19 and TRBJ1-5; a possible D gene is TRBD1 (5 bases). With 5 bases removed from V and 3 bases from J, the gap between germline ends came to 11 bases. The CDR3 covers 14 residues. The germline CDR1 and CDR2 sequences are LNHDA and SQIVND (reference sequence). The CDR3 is CASSFRQPNQPQHF. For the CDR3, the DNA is TGTGCCAGTAGTTTTCGACAGCCCAATCAGCCCCAGCATTTT. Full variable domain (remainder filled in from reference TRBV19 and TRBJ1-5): DGGITQSPKYLFRKEGQNVTLSCEQNLNHDAMYWYRQDPGQGLRLIYYSQIVNDFQKGDIAEGYSVSREKKESFPLTVTSAQKNPTAFYLCASSFRQPNQPQHFGDGTRLSIL.

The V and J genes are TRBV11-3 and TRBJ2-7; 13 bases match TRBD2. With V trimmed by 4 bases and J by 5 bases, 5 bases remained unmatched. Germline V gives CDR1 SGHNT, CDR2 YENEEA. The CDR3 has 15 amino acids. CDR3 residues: CASSSGTSGVHEQYF. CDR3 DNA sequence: TGTGCCAGCAGCTCCGGGACTAGCGGGGTCCACGAGCAGTACTTC.